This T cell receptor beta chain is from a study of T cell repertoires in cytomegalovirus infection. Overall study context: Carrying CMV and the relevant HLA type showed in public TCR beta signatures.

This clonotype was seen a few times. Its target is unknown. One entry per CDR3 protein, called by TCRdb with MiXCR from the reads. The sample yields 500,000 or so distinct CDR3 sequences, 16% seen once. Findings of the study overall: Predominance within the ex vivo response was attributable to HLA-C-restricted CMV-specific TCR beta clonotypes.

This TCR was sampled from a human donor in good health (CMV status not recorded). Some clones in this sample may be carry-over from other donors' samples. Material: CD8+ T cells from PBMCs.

The CDR3 is CASSELAGWNEQFF. The CDR3 DNA reads as TGTGCCAGCAGTGAATTAGCGGGGTGGAATGAGCAGTTCTTC. The gene calls are TRBV6-1 and TRBJ2-1; 8 positions agree with TRBD2. The J segment lost 7 bases and the V segment lost 2 bases, leaving 4 bases of the junction unmatched. The CDR3 extends over 14 amino acids. CDR1 MNHNS and CDR2 SASEGT come from the germline V gene.